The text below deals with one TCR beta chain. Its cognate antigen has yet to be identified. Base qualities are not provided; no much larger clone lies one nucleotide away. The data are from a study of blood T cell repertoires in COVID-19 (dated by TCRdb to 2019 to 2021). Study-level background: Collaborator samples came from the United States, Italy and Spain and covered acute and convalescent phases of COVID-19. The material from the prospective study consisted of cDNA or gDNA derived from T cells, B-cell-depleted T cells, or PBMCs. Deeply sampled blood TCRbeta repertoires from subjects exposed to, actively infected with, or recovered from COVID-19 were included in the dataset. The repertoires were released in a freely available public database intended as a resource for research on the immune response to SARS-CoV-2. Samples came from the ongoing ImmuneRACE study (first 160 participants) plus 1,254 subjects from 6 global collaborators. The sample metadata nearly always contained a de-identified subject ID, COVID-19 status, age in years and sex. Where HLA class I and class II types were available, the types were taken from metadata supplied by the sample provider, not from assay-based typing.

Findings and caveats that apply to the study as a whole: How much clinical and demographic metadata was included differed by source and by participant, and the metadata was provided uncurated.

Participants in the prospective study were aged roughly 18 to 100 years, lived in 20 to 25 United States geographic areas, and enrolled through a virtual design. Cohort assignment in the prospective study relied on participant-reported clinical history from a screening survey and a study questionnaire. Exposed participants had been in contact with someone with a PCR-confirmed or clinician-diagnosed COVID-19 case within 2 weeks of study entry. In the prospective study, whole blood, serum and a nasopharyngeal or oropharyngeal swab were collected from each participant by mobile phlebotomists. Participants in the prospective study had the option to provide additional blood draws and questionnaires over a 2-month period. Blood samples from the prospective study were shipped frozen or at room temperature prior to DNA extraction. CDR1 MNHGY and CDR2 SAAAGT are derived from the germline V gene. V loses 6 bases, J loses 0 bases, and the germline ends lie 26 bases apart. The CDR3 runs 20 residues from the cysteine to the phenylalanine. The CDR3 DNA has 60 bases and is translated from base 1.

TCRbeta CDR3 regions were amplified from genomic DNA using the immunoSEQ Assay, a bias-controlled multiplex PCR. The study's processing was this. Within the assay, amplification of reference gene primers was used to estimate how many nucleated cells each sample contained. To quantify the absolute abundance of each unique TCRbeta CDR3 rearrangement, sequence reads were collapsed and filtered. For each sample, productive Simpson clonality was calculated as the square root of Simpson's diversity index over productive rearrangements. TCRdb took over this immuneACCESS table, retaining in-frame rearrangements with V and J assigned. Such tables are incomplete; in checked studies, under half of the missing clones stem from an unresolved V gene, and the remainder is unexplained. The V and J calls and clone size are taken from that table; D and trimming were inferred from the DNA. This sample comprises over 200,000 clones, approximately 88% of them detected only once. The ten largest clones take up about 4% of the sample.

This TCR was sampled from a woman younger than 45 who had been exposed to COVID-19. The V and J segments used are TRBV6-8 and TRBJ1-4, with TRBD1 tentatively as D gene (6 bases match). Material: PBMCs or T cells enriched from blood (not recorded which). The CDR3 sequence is CASSPSTDRTYDTTNEKLFF. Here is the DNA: TGTGCCAGCAGCCCCTCGACAGACAGGACCTACGATACAACTAATGAAAAACTGTTTTTT.